One and the same sample provided the 4 T cell receptor beta chains below, sequenced in a study of blood T cell repertoires in COVID-19. Using immunoSEQ multiplex PCR, the repertoire was profiled, and TCRdb retains in-frame clones only, with some absent. The table records more than 70,000 clones, about 90% of them present only once. The specimen sequenced was peripheral blood. All receptors come from a woman in her fifties or sixties with active or convalescent COVID-19.

This clone has just one count. The gene calls are TRBV7-2 and TRBJ1-4, with D tentatively TRBD1 (5 bases). Germline values: CDR1 SGHTA, CDR2 FQGNSA. The length of the CDR3 is 12 residues. V lost 5 bases, J lost 12 bases, and 13 bases lay in between. The CDR3 bases are TGTGCCAGCAGCCCCCTGGGGGGGGAACTGTTTTTT. Its translation: CASSPLGGELFF. Variable domain in full (rest from reference TRBV7-2 and TRBJ1-4): GAGVSQSPSNKVTEKGKDVELRCDPISGHTALYWYRQSLGQGLEFLIYFQGNSAPDKSGLPSDRFSAERTGGSVSTLTIQRTQQEDSAVYLCASSPLGGELFFGSGTQLSVL.

The gene calls are TRBV4-3 and TRBJ2-1; 11 bases align to TRBD2. The CDR3 length is 18 residues. Germline V CDR1 and CDR2: LGHNA, YSLEER. V trimming: 0 bases; J trimming: 5 bases; junction bases outside the gene matches: 9. CDR3 bases: TGCGCCAGCAGCCAAGAGTGGGCTAGCGGGGGGCCCCACAATGAGCAGTTCTTC. Residues: CASSQEWASGGPHNEQFF.

The rearrangement links TRBV12-3 or TRBV12-4 to TRBJ1-2; TRBD1 agrees at 8 bases. Losses at the gene ends were 6 bases for V and 5 bases for J; bases not matched to a gene: 5. CDR3 length: 13 amino acids. The CDR3 spells CASSRQGAYGYTF. CDR3 nucleotide sequence: TGTGCCAGCAGCCGCCAGGGGGCTTATGGCTACACCTTC.

This clone has a handful of counts. The chain recombines TRBV2 with TRBJ1-2; unclear D gene. The V gene lost 6 bases and the J gene lost 4 bases, with 12 bases spanning the gap. CDR1 and CDR2 from the germline V gene are SNHLY and FYNNEI. The CDR3 is 13 amino acids. For the CDR3, the DNA is TGTGCCAGCAGGGAGGGTGTGGGCTATGGCTACACCTTC. It yields the protein CASREGVGYGYTF.